A single T cell receptor (beta chain) is shown here with its context. The entry originates in a study of shared clonotypes between healthy human individuals. Trimming stripped 7 bases from V and 0 bases from J, with 15 bases between. The CDR3 extends over 15 amino acids. The germline V gene encodes CDR1 LNHDA and CDR2 SQIVND (reference sequence). Method: immunoSEQ multiplex PCR; TCRdb's copy keeps in-frame clones and lacks some. This sample has 2.5 million or so clones, with over 85% found just once. The source of this sequence is a man between 18 and 35 years old in good health. The chain links TRBV19 to TRBJ1-1; D is unresolved. The sample taken for sequencing was naive CD4+ T cells sorted from blood. As to subset: CD45RA+ positively selected. The CDR3 DNA sequence: TGTGCCAGTACCAAAGGCGGGGTTATGAACACTGAAGCTTTCTTT. Encoded protein: CASTKGGVMNTEAFF.